These 23 T cell receptor beta chains share one sample of origin, sequenced in a study of T-cell memory formation after mild COVID-19. MiXCR was run by TCRdb on the 5' RACE reads, yielding one entry per CDR3 protein. This table has 350,000 to 500,000 distinct CDR3 sequences, approximately 19% appearing once. The sample taken for sequencing was PBMCs or a T cell subset sorted from them (not recorded which). These receptors originate from a man between 18 and 35 years old who had mild COVID-19 (a few samples of this study predate the infection). Cell type and time point are not known.

The rearrangement links TRBV2 to TRBJ2-2; D unclear. V lost 1 base to trimming and J lost 3 bases, with 3 bases between them. CDR3 length: 13 amino acids. Germline assignment: CDR1 SNHLY and CDR2 FYNNEI. Here the CDR3 DNA reads TGTGCCAGCAGTGAAGAAGACACCGGGGAGCTGTTTTTT. This codes for CASSEEDTGELFF.

V usage is TRBV20-1 and J usage is TRBJ2-4; 11 nucleotides line up with TRBD2. J lost 2 bases, V lost 3 bases, and 9 bases had no gene match. The CDR3 contains 17 residues. Germline CDR1 DFQATT, CDR2 SNEGSKA (reference sequence). This CDR3 reads CSASSLAGGLSKNIQYF. DNA for the CDR3: TGCAGTGCTAGTTCCCTAGCGGGGGGCCTGTCCAAAAACATTCAGTACTTC.

This clonotype was seen more than once but under ten times. V usage is TRBV5-4 and J usage is TRBJ2-1; D is tentatively TRBD1 or TRBD2 (7 bases each). The length of the CDR3 is 15 residues. Deletions cut 0 bases from V and 5 bases from J, with 12 bases between. CDR1 is SGHNT, CDR2 YYREEE, per germline (reference sequence). For the CDR3, the DNA is TGTGCCAGCAGCTTGGGACAGGGAGGGAACAATGAGCAGTTCTTC. The encoded protein is CASSLGQGGNNEQFF.

This clonotype was seen a handful of times. This chain connects TRBV4-2 to TRBJ2-3, with no clear D. From germline, CDR1 is LGHNA and CDR2 YNFKEQ. The CDR3 extends over 18 amino acids. The V gene lost 1 base and the J gene lost 4 bases, with 21 bases spanning the gap. As DNA, the CDR3 is TGTGCCAGCAGCCAAGTGAGTTCGGCCAAGGTCCGGCCAGATACGCAGTATTTT. Translation gives CASSQVSSAKVRPDTQYF.

This clonotype was seen a few times. The chain has TRBV7-8 and TRBJ2-7; D call uncertain. CDR1 is SGHVS and CDR2 is FQNEAQ in the germline V gene. The CDR3 length is 13 residues. Trimming cost V 5 bases and J 4 bases, with 12 bases left between them. The DNA of the CDR3 is TGTGCCAGCAGCACCGACCCCCGGTACGAGCAGTACTTC. It is translated as CASSTDPRYEQYF.

The gene calls are TRBV6-1 and TRBJ2-2; D perhaps matches TRBD1 (5 bases). CDR3 length: 15 amino acids. V lost 4 bases, J lost 0 bases, and 9 bases lay in between. The V gene's germline CDR1 is MNHNS and CDR2 SASEGT. This CDR3 reads CASSGATANTGELFF. DNA of the CDR3: TGTGCCAGCAGTGGGGCGACAGCGAACACCGGGGAGCTGTTTTTT.

This clonotype was picked up a small number of times. This sequence joins TRBV6-5 and TRBJ1-2; 7 nucleotides agree with TRBD1. This CDR3 spans 13 amino acids. Trimming removed 10 bases from V and 5 bases from J; junction bases left unmatched: 10. CDR1 MNHEY and CDR2 SVGAGI come from the germline V gene. CDR3 nucleotides: TGTGCCACCTCCCGGGACAGTTTTTATGGCTACACCTTC. Amino acids: CATSRDSFYGYTF.

This clonotype was observed a few times. The chain has TRBV4-2 and TRBJ2-3; 16 bases agree with TRBD2. The germline gives CDR1 LGHNA, CDR2 YNFKEQ. The ends lost 0 bases at V and 0 bases at J; junction bases unmatched: 3. The CDR3 length is 19 residues. CDR3 DNA sequence: TGTGCCAGCAGCCAAGAAGGGACTAGCGGGGGGGAGAGCACAGATACGCAGTATTTT. Its protein is CASSQEGTSGGESTDTQYF.

The rearrangement uses TRBV5-6 and TRBJ2-5, with 7 bases that match TRBD2. J was trimmed by 5 bases and V by 1 base; bases with no gene match: 8. CDR1 SGHDT and CDR2 YYEEEE come from the germline V gene. The CDR3 has 15 amino acids. CDR3 sequence (DNA): TGTGCCAGCAGCTTGAGAGCCATGGGAGGGGAGACCCAGTACTTC. It specifies CASSLRAMGGETQYF.

A few counts support this clonotype. V gene TRBV5-1 combines with J gene TRBJ1-1; TRBD1 is a possible D gene (6 bases). V was pared by 3 bases and J by 4 bases, with 16 bases between. Germline V gene data show CDR1 as SGHRS and CDR2 as YFSETQ. CDR3 length: 15 residues. The CDR3 loop reads CASSSFRGVGTEAFF. CDR3 DNA sequence: TGCGCCAGCAGCTCCTTTAGGGGGGTAGGCACTGAAGCTTTCTTT.

J is TRBJ2-1 and V is TRBV5-1, with 7 bases aligning to TRBD2. The V and J ends lost 4 bases and 8 bases, in that order; junction bases with no gene match: 12. The V gene's germline CDR1 is SGHRS and CDR2 YFSETQ. The CDR3 consists of 15 residues. CDR3: CASSTSSGGRHEQFF. Written as DNA, the CDR3 is TGCGCCAGCAGCACATCTAGCGGAGGGAGGCATGAGCAGTTCTTC.

V gene TRBV20-1 combines with J gene TRBJ1-5; weak D call: TRBD1 (5 bases). Trimming took 5 bases from V and 5 from J, leaving 25 bases between them. CDR3 size: 17 residues. Germline V gene sequence: CDR1 DFQATT, CDR2 SNEGSKA (reference sequence). The CDR3 nucleotides read TGCAGTGCTGCCCGGGGGTCAAGCCTCGCCAAGTATCAGCCCCAGCATTTT. Amino acids: CSAARGSSLAKYQPQHF.

This clonotype came up a few times. V is TRBV7-3 and J is TRBJ1-1, with D perhaps matching TRBD1 (5 bases). V shed 6 bases and J shed 3 bases, with 17 bases lying between them. Germline CDR1 SGHTA, CDR2 FQGTGA. This CDR3 spans 15 amino acids. The CDR3 sequence is CASSQSGAVYTEAFF. The CDR3, as DNA: TGTGCCAGCAGTCAAAGCGGGGCGGTGTACACTGAAGCTTTCTTT. The whole variable domain, remainder taken from reference TRBV7-3 and TRBJ1-1, is GAGVSQTPSNKVTEKGKYVELRCDPISGHTALYWYRQSLGQGPEFLIYFQGTGAADDSGLPNDRFFAVRPEGSVSTLKIQRTERGDSAVYLCASSQSGAVYTEAFFGQGTRLTVV.

This clonotype was seen repeatedly, ten times or more. J is TRBJ2-2 and V is TRBV10-3, with D perhaps TRBD1 (6 bases). The V gene lost 4 bases and the J gene lost 5 bases, with 14 bases spanning the gap. CDR1 and CDR2 (germline): ENHRY, SYGVKD. This CDR3 region has 15 residues. CDR3 bases: TGTGCCATCAGTGGGAGGACAGTGTCGACCGGGGAGCTGTTTTTT. Translating gives CAISGRTVSTGELFF.

This sequence joins TRBV27 and TRBJ1-1, with D possibly TRBD1 on 5 matching bases. Trimming removed 9 bases from V and 1 base from J, with 15 bases in between. Germline CDR1 is MNHEY and CDR2 is SMNVEV (reference sequence). The CDR3 is made up of 14 amino acids. The CDR3, as DNA: TGTGCCAGTCCCTCGGGCAGGGAGAACACTGAAGCTTTCTTT. It translates to CASPSGRENTEAFF.

The rearrangement links TRBV12-3 or TRBV12-4 to TRBJ2-7; D might be TRBD1 (5 bases). V lost 5 bases and J 5 bases, leaving 19 bases between the germline ends. CDR3 length: 15 amino acids. In DNA, the CDR3 is TGTGCCAGCAGTGCCGCCAGGGCTGGGGTGGACGAGCAGTACGTC. Its translation: CASSAARAGVDEQYV.

This clonotype turned up a few times. The junction shows a germline mismatch at one end, possibly a read error. CDR3 coding DNA: TGCGCCAGCAGGTTGGACAGGATCTCAACTAGAGGTGAAAAACTGTTTTTT. As protein: CASRLDRISTRGEKLFF. The chain is built from TRBV5-1 and TRBJ1-4; 7 bases fit TRBD1. The CDR3 covers 17 residues. CDR1 is SGHRS, CDR2 YFSETQ, per germline.

Of note for this clonotype: A single base separates this from a much larger clone, so it may be a read error. The V call is TRBV7-9, the J call TRBJ2-5; D might be TRBD1 (7 bases). Per germline, CDR1 SEHNR and CDR2 FQNEAQ (reference sequence). This CDR3 spans 16 amino acids. Trimming removed 5 bases from V and 3 bases from J, with 19 bases in between. The CDR3 here is CASSRRRGQRKETQYF. The CDR3 coding sequence is TGTGCCAGCAGCCGAAGGAGGGGGCAAAGGAAAGAGACCCAGTACTTC.

This clonotype was recorded a few times. This rearrangement joins TRBV15 to TRBJ2-3; TRBD1 matches at 10 bases. Germline values: CDR1 LNHNV, CDR2 YYDKDF (reference sequence). This CDR3 comprises 14 residues. With 5 bases clipped from V and 3 bases from J, the junction kept 2 bases outside the gene matches. CDR3 sequence reads: CATSWTGGTDTQYF. DNA for the CDR3: TGTGCCACCAGCTGGACAGGGGGTACAGATACGCAGTATTTT.

This clonotype was observed a handful of times. The V gene is TRBV20-1, the J gene TRBJ2-1; a possible D gene is TRBD2 (5 bases). The CDR3 consists of 15 residues. Trimming removed 0 bases from V and 2 bases from J, with 11 bases in between. CDR1 DFQATT and CDR2 SNEGSKA come from the germline V gene (reference sequence). The DNA of the CDR3 is TGCAGTGCTAGAGATTCGAGCGGAACCTACAATGAGCAGTTCTTC. As protein: CSARDSSGTYNEQFF.

This rearrangement joins TRBV5-1 to TRBJ2-3, with unresolved D. V was cut by 6 bases and J by 4 bases, with 9 bases left in between. Germline CDR1 SGHRS, CDR2 YFSETQ. The length of the CDR3 is 12 residues. The DNA of the CDR3 is TGCGCCAGCAACTCCGAGGCAGATACGCAGTATTTT. This gives the protein CASNSEADTQYF.

The V gene is TRBV6-1, the J gene TRBJ2-3; 12 positions match TRBD2. The CDR3 has 19 residues. With V trimmed by 6 bases and J by 2 bases, 15 bases remained unmatched. In germline, CDR1 is MNHNS, CDR2 SASEGT. The CDR3 sequence is CASRSGQGGLAGHTDTQYF. The CDR3 nucleotides are TGTGCCAGCAGATCGGGACAGGGCGGACTAGCGGGGCACACAGATACGCAGTATTTT.

In its sample, this clonotype was seen a few times. The V call is TRBV12-3 or TRBV12-4, the J call TRBJ2-1; D possibly corresponds to TRBD2 (6 bases). V lost 3 bases and J 4 bases, leaving 13 bases between the germline ends. This CDR3 spans 15 amino acids. The chain's CDR3 is CASSFSQGGYNEQFF. CDR3 nucleotide sequence: TGTGCCAGCAGTTTTTCCCAGGGAGGATACAATGAGCAGTTCTTC.